A single sample is the source of the 28 T cell receptor beta chains below, sequenced in a study of T cell repertoires in cytomegalovirus infection. TCRdb redid the calling of the reads with MiXCR, one entry per CDR3 protein. Of hundreds of thousands of distinct CDR3 sequences listed, 29% are singletons. The antigens of these receptors remain unknown. Specimen: cultured PBMCs, collected from culture after CMV antigen stimulation. Receptors were obtained from a human donor in good health (CMV status not recorded). Some clones in this sample may be carry-over from other donors' samples.

The V call is TRBV6-5, the J call TRBJ2-1, with a weak D call TRBD1 (5 bases). CDR3 length: 15 residues. Germline values: CDR1 MNHEY, CDR2 SVGAGI. The V end lost 0 bases, the J end lost 1 base, and 7 bases lay between the germline ends. CDR3 protein: CASSYSPGSYNEQFF. Here the CDR3 DNA reads TGTGCCAGCAGTTACTCGCCAGGGTCCTACAATGAGCAGTTCTTC.

This chain links TRBV12-3 or TRBV12-4 with TRBJ2-2, with D possibly TRBD2 on 6 matching bases. The CDR3 length is 13 residues. Trimming stripped 6 bases from V and 8 bases from J, with 13 bases between. Here the CDR3 DNA reads TGTGCCAGCAGCCCCGGACTAATTGGGGAGCTGTTTTTT. Amino acid sequence: CASSPGLIGELFF.

This clonotype was counted a few times. The CDR3 region has the DNA TGTGCCAGCAGTTACCGGGTGGGGCAGGGGAAAGATCAGCCCCAGCATTTT. Amino acid sequence: CASSYRVGQGKDQPQHF. The chain recombines TRBV6-6 with TRBJ1-5; possibly TRBD1 for D (6 bases). This CDR3 is built from 17 residues. V lost 2 bases to trimming and J lost 5 bases, with 19 bases between them. From germline, CDR1 is MNHNY and CDR2 SVGAGI (reference sequence).

The chain has TRBV5-6 and TRBJ1-4; D remains unclear. Germline CDR1 SGHDT, CDR2 YYEEEE. Trimming shortened V by 4 bases and J by 0 bases, and 13 bases separated the two germline ends. This CDR3 is 16 amino acids long. The CDR3 spells CASSDAGSPTNEKLFF. CDR3 nucleotides: TGTGCCAGCAGCGACGCGGGCTCGCCAACTAATGAAAAACTGTTTTTT.

By share, this clonotype counts as medium-sized. The V gene is TRBV7-2, the J gene TRBJ1-5, with 7 bases lining up with TRBD1. Germline assignment: CDR1 SGHTA and CDR2 FQGNSA. This CDR3 spans 14 amino acids. Losses at the gene ends were 3 bases for V and 4 bases for J; bases not matched to a gene: 3. For the CDR3, the DNA is TGTGCCAGCAGCTTGTACAGGGGAAATCAGCCCCAGCATTTT. Amino acids: CASSLYRGNQPQHF.

V is TRBV7-3 and J is TRBJ2-5; D may be TRBD2 (6 bases). Germline V gene sequence: CDR1 SGHTA, CDR2 FQGTGA. With 2 bases removed from V and 9 bases from J, the gap between germline ends came to 16 bases. This CDR3 spans 14 amino acids. CDR3 sequence reads: CASSLGAPGVAQYF. The CDR3, as DNA: TGTGCCAGCAGCTTAGGCGCGCCGGGGGTCGCCCAGTACTTC.

This clonotype showed up many times. This sequence joins TRBV7-2 and TRBJ2-3; 15 bases map to TRBD2. The CDR3 loop spans 16 amino acids. Germline V gene lookup returns CDR1 SGHTA and CDR2 FQGNSA. V dropped 5 bases and J dropped 8; count of bases not matched to a gene: 8. The CDR3 DNA reads TGTGCCAGCAGCACCCGGACTAGCGGGGGGGCTGGTACGCAGTATTTT. Its translation: CASSTRTSGGAGTQYF.

J is TRBJ1-6 and V is TRBV7-3, with D perhaps TRBD1 (5 bases). The CDR3 sequence is 14 residues long. CDR1 is SGHTA, CDR2 FQGTGA, per germline. Trimming stripped 5 bases from V and 9 bases from J, with 14 bases between. The DNA of the CDR3 is TGTGCCAGCAGCCCTGTCCTGGGGGGTTCACCCCTCCACTTT. Amino acid sequence: CASSPVLGGSPLHF.

This clonotype was counted a few times. The J gene is TRBJ1-3, the V gene TRBV6-5; possible D gene TRBD1, 5 bases. With 5 bases removed from V and 0 bases from J, the gap between germline ends came to 8 bases. The CDR3 length is 14 residues. Germline V gives CDR1 MNHEY, CDR2 SVGAGI. The chain's CDR3 is CASSRQRSGNTIYF. The CDR3 nucleotides are TGTGCCAGCAGTCGACAGCGCTCTGGAAACACCATATATTTT.

This clonotype was observed a few times. The chain recombines TRBV7-6 with TRBJ1-5; D perhaps matches TRBD1 (5 bases). The V gene's germline CDR1 is SGHVS and CDR2 FNYEAQ. The CDR3 length is 14 residues. Deletions cut 1 base from V and 7 bases from J, with 11 bases between. CDR3 bases: TGTGCCAGCAGCTTAGTTCCGAAGGGGCAGCCCCAGCATTTT. Protein: CASSLVPKGQPQHF. The full variable domain, rest sourced from reference TRBV7-6 and TRBJ1-5, is GAGVSQSPRYKVTKRGQDVALRCDPISGHVSLYWYRQALGQGPEFLTYFNYEAQQDKSGLPNDRFSAERPEGSISTLTIQRTEQRDSAMYRCASSLVPKGQPQHFGDGTRLSIL.

In this sample, this clonotype turned up a few times. The gene calls are TRBV28 and TRBJ1-5, with D maybe TRBD1 (5 bases). The CDR3 loop spans 17 amino acids. Between the trimmed V and J ends, which lost 3 bases and 2 bases, there was a span of 17 bases. CDR1 MDHEN and CDR2 SYDVKM come from the germline V gene. The CDR3 is CASSFQGPTGGNQPQHF. The CDR3 DNA reads as TGTGCCAGCAGTTTTCAGGGTCCCACGGGAGGCAATCAGCCCCAGCATTTT. The full variable domain, its missing parts supplied by reference TRBV28 and TRBJ1-5, is DVKVTQSSRYLVKRTGEKVFLECVQDMDHENMFWYRQDPGLGLRLIYFSYDVKMKEKGDIPEGYSVSREKKERFSLILESASTNQTSMYLCASSFQGPTGGNQPQHFGDGTRLSIL.

This chain joins TRBV7-8 and TRBJ1-4; no definite D call. The CDR3 covers 17 residues. V dropped 3 bases and J dropped 0 bases, with 14 bases sitting between them. Germline values: CDR1 SGHVS, CDR2 FQNEAQ. CDR3 protein: CASSLDRDGATNEKLFF. DNA for the CDR3: TGTGCCAGCAGCTTGGACCGAGACGGGGCAACTAATGAAAAACTGTTTTTT. The complete variable domain, with remaining parts taken from reference TRBV7-8 and TRBJ1-4, reads GAGVSQSPRYKVAKRGQDVALRCDPISGHVSLFWYQQALGQGPEFLTYFQNEAQLDKSGLPSDRFFAERPEGSVSTLKIQRTQQEDSAVYLCASSLDRDGATNEKLFFGSGTQLSVL.

This chain uses TRBV28 with TRBJ2-5; D assignment may be TRBD1 or TRBD2 (6 bases each). The V and J ends lost 8 bases and 1 base respectively, with 14 bases between them. The CDR3 length is 14 residues. Germline V gene sequence: CDR1 MDHEN, CDR2 SYDVKM. This chain's CDR3 is CASGLGGIQETQYF. CDR3 sequence (DNA): TGTGCCAGCGGGTTGGGGGGCATCCAAGAGACCCAGTACTTC. The full variable domain, with the rest looked up from reference TRBV28 and TRBJ2-5, is DVKVTQSSRYLVKRTGEKVFLECVQDMDHENMFWYRQDPGLGLRLIYFSYDVKMKEKGDIPEGYSVSREKKERFSLILESASTNQTSMYLCASGLGGIQETQYFGPGTRLLVL.

As to this clonotype: At one end, the junction sequence differs from germline, possibly due to a read error. The J gene is TRBJ1-2, the V gene TRBV20-1, with D unresolved. This CDR3 spans 12 amino acids. CDR1 and CDR2 from the germline V gene are DFQATT and SNEGSKA (reference sequence). CDR3 residues: CSARGAGYGYAF. The CDR3 DNA reads TGCAGTGCTAGAGGGGCAGGCTATGGCTACGCCTTC.

Only a few counts were recorded for this clonotype. This chain connects TRBV27 to TRBJ2-2, with D possibly TRBD2 on 6 matching bases. Per the germline V gene, CDR1 is MNHEY and CDR2 is SMNVEV (reference sequence). V lost 1 base and J 1 base, leaving 7 bases between the germline ends. The CDR3 covers 15 residues. The CDR3 nucleotides read TGTGCCAGCAGTTTATTCGGGGGGAACACCGGGGAGCTGTTTTTT. Encoded protein: CASSLFGGNTGELFF.

This clonotype was recorded a few times. The chain couples TRBV15 to TRBJ1-1; 7 bases map to TRBD1. This CDR3 region has 14 residues. The J segment lost 10 bases and the V segment lost 3 bases, leaving 11 bases of the junction unmatched. Germline V gives CDR1 LNHNV, CDR2 YYDKDF (reference sequence). This chain's CDR3 is CATSSRDRARGAFF. The DNA of the CDR3 is TGTGCCACCAGCAGTCGCGACAGGGCCCGTGGAGCTTTCTTT. The whole variable domain, remainder taken from reference TRBV15 and TRBJ1-1, is DAMVIQNPRYQVTQFGKPVTLSCSQTLNHNVMYWYQQKSSQAPKLLFHYYDKDFNNEADTPDNFQSRRPNTSFCFLDIRSPGLGDTAMYLCATSSRDRARGAFFGQGTRLTVV.

This clonotype was counted ten times or more. The chain links TRBV7-2 to TRBJ2-1, with a possible D match to TRBD2 (6 bases). This CDR3 region has 13 residues. Germline V CDR1 and CDR2: SGHTA, FQGNSA. Trimming pared 3 bases from V and 8 bases from J, leaving 11 bases between. The CDR3 DNA sequence: TGTGCCAGCAGCTTCAATAGCGGCGATGAGCAGTTCTTC. Its protein is CASSFNSGDEQFF.

The sample holds a few counts of this clonotype. This chain joins TRBV28 and TRBJ1-1; TRBD1 might be the D (6 bases). The germline CDR1 and CDR2 sequences are MDHEN and SYDVKM. Trimming shortened V by 5 bases and J by 2 bases, and 15 bases separated the two germline ends. There are 15 residues in the CDR3. The chain's CDR3 is CASSPIGQTNTEAFF. The CDR3 bases are TGTGCCAGCAGTCCTATTGGACAGACCAACACTGAAGCTTTCTTT.

This chain joins TRBV10-3 and TRBJ1-1, with a weak D call TRBD1 (6 bases). The CDR3 contains 13 residues. The ends were cut back, 11 bases at V and 4 bases at J, with 17 bases in the middle. From germline, CDR1 is ENHRY and CDR2 SYGVKD. The CDR3, as DNA: TGTGCCTCCCGAGGGGGGGAAGGCACTGAAGCTTTCTTT. Amino acid sequence: CASRGGEGTEAFF.

This clonotype was detected a few times. The V and J genes are TRBV7-2 and TRBJ1-4; unclear D gene. The CDR3 runs 15 residues. CDR1 and CDR2 from the germline V gene are SGHTA and FQGNSA. V was cut by 1 base and J by 6 bases, with 12 bases left in between. The DNA for the CDR3 is TGTGCCAGCAGCTTAGACTCGGGTGGTGATGAAAAACTGTTTTTT. Protein product: CASSLDSGGDEKLFF. Using reference TRBV7-2 and TRBJ1-4 for the parts outside the CDR3, the full variable domain is GAGVSQSPSNKVTEKGKDVELRCDPISGHTALYWYRQSLGQGLEFLIYFQGNSAPDKSGLPSDRFSAERTGGSVSTLTIQRTQQEDSAVYLCASSLDSGGDEKLFFGSGTQLSVL.

The chain uses TRBV25-1 and TRBJ2-2; D tentatively reads TRBD1 or TRBD2 (5 bases each). CDR3 length: 14 residues. Germline loops: CDR1 MGHDK, CDR2 SYGVNS. Trimming cost V 8 bases and J 3 bases, with 13 bases left between them. CDR3 in DNA: TGTGCCAGCCGCCGGGACGGAGACACCGGGGAGCTGTTTTTT. It translates to CASRRDGDTGELFF.

The chain combines TRBV12-3 or TRBV12-4 with TRBJ2-1, with no clear D. The V gene lost 3 bases and the J gene lost 4 bases, with 13 bases spanning the gap. The CDR3 sequence is 15 residues long. The CDR3 DNA reads TGTGCCAGCAGTTTCGTGATTTATCCTTACAATGAGCAGTTCTTC. It specifies CASSFVIYPYNEQFF.

There are a few counts of this clonotype. The chain is built from TRBV11-2 and TRBJ2-4; D perhaps matches TRBD2 (5 bases). Germline CDR1 and CDR2: SGHAT and FQNNGV. This CDR3 has 12 amino acids. V lost 10 bases, J lost 6 bases, and 13 bases lay in between. The CDR3 sequence: CATQSGGNIQYF. The CDR3 nucleotides are TGTGCCACCCAGTCTGGAGGAAACATTCAGTACTTC. Looking up the rest from reference TRBV11-2 and TRBJ2-4 gives the full variable domain: EAGVAQSPRYKIIEKRQSVAFWCNPISGHATLYWYQQILGQGPKLLIQFQNNGVVDDSQLPKDRFSAERLKGVDSTLKIQPAKLEDSAVYLCATQSGGNIQYFGAGTRLSVL.

This clonotype has only a few counts. J is TRBJ2-3 and V is TRBV11-1, with D possibly matching TRBD2 (5 bases). Trimming shortened V by 6 bases and J by 4 bases, and 17 bases separated the two germline ends. Germline CDR1 and CDR2: SGHAT and FQDESV (reference sequence). The CDR3 sequence is 15 residues long. DNA of the CDR3: TGTGCCAGCAGGTGGGCTGGCGGGCAAGCAGATACGCAGTATTTT. This codes for CASRWAGGQADTQYF.

This clonotype showed up just a few times. The chain is built from TRBV18 and TRBJ1-5; D remains ambiguous. The V and J ends lost 6 bases and 0 bases respectively, with 15 bases between them. This CDR3 contains 16 residues. CDR1 KGHSH and CDR2 LQKENI come from the germline V gene. The CDR3 coding sequence is TGTGCCAGCTCGCCCATCGGGCCGAATAGCAATCAGCCCCAGCATTTT. Translating gives CASSPIGPNSNQPQHF.

This clonotype was found a few times. V gene TRBV11-2 combines with J gene TRBJ1-3; D perhaps matches TRBD1 (5 bases). The length of the CDR3 is 16 residues. Germline loops: CDR1 SGHAT, CDR2 FQNNGV. V was pared by 3 bases and J by 0 bases, with 12 bases between. CDR3 nucleotide sequence: TGTGCCAGCAGCTTCGAAACAGGCTACTCTGGAAACACCATATATTTT. Protein sequence: CASSFETGYSGNTIYF.

The rearrangement links TRBV12-5 to TRBJ1-2; no definite D call. The length of the CDR3 is 16 residues. V was shortened by 5 bases and J by 0 bases, with 16 bases between the two germline ends. Per germline, CDR1 LGHNT and CDR2 FRNRAP. The CDR3 bases are TGTGCTAGTGGTCTTCGCCGGGCCCCAGCTAACTATGGCTACACCTTC. Its translation is CASGLRRAPANYGYTF.

Concerning this clonotype: A junction boundary mismatches the germline segment, possibly from a read error. The chain has TRBV20-1 and TRBJ2-1; 7 bases are shared with TRBD2. The CDR3 covers 17 residues. Germline assignment: CDR1 DFQATT and CDR2 SNEGSKA (reference sequence). The CDR3 protein is CSARVAGKRGSHNEQFF. The CDR3 coding sequence is TGCAGTGCTAGAGTGGCGGGCAAGCGGGGCTCCCACAATGAGCAGTTCTTC.